The next 25 T cell receptor beta chains were all read from a single sample in a study of cytomegalovirus exposure and HLA in healthy donors. With 60 Vbeta and 13 Jbeta primers, the PCR was carried out. Libraries were prepared by immunoSEQ multiplex PCR; TCRdb keeps only in-frame clonotypes and omits some of them. The sample lists roughly 150,000 clones; around 86% were seen once. Source material: PBMCs. All receptors derive from a man in his fifties in good health and CMV-seropositive.

V and J are TRBV5-1 and TRBJ2-2, with TRBD2 matching 8 bases. CDR3 length: 17 residues. Trimming at V came to 4 bases and at J to 0 bases, leaving 8 bases not matched to a gene. Germline V gene data show CDR1 as SGHRS and CDR2 as YFSETQ. CDR3 DNA: TGCGCCAGCAGCCCCTTAGCGGGAATCCCGAACACCGGGGAGCTGTTTTTT. Amino acids: CASSPLAGIPNTGELFF.

J is TRBJ2-7 and V is TRBV13; TRBD2 aligns across 12 bases. The CDR3 contains 18 residues. Germline lookup yields CDR1 PRHDT and CDR2 FYEKMQ (reference sequence). The V segment lost 5 bases and the J segment 6 bases; nucleotides outside the gene matches: 17. The CDR3 here is CASSQPRLAGVIQFEQYF. CDR3 in DNA: TGTGCCAGCAGCCAACCCCGACTAGCGGGAGTTATTCAATTCGAGCAGTACTTC.

The V gene is TRBV30, the J gene TRBJ2-7, with TRBD1 identical over 9 bases. CDR1 is GTSNPN, CDR2 SVGIG, per germline (reference sequence). V was clipped by 4 bases and J by 6 bases; unmatched bases: 4. The CDR3 consists of 12 residues. CDR3 sequence reads: CAWTGTGSEQYF. CDR3 in DNA: TGTGCCTGGACCGGGACAGGGAGCGAGCAGTACTTC. The full variable domain, completed using reference TRBV30 and TRBJ2-7, is SQTIHQWPATLVQPVGSPLSLECTVEGTSNPNLYWYRQAAGRGLQLLFYSVGIGQISSEVPQNLSASRPQDRQFILSSKKLLLSDSGFYLCAWTGTGSEQYFGPGTRLTVT.

The chain employs TRBV7-2 and TRBJ2-5, with D perhaps TRBD1 (6 bases). Germline CDR1 is SGHTA and CDR2 is FQGNSA. The CDR3 covers 14 residues. Trimming pared 4 bases from V and 2 bases from J, leaving 11 bases between. CDR3 in DNA: TGTGCCAGCAGCTACGGGACATTACAAGAGACCCAGTACTTC. Amino acids: CASSYGTLQETQYF.

The J gene is TRBJ2-3, the V gene TRBV11-2; D might be TRBD2 (6 bases). Germline CDR1 and CDR2: SGHAT and FQNNGV. V was pared by 0 bases and J by 0 bases, with 10 bases between. This CDR3 is 16 amino acids long. This chain's CDR3 is CASSLDSSASTDTQYF. The CDR3 DNA follows: TGTGCCAGCAGCTTAGATTCTAGCGCTAGCACAGATACGCAGTATTTT.

The count of this clone is one. J is TRBJ1-1 and V is TRBV15, with TRBD1 as a possible D gene (5 bases). V lost 0 bases to trimming and J lost 1 base, with 6 bases between them. The germline V gene has CDR1 LNHNV and CDR2 YYDKDF (reference sequence). The length of the CDR3 is 14 residues. The CDR3 coding sequence is TGTGCCACCAGCAGAGACAGGGCGAACACTGAAGCTTTCTTT. Its protein is CATSRDRANTEAFF. The full variable domain, rest sourced from reference TRBV15 and TRBJ1-1, is DAMVIQNPRYQVTQFGKPVTLSCSQTLNHNVMYWYQQKSSQAPKLLFHYYDKDFNNEADTPDNFQSRRPNTSFCFLDIRSPGLGDTAMYLCATSRDRANTEAFFGQGTRLTVV.

The rearrangement links TRBV29-1 to TRBJ2-1; TRBD1 is a possible D gene (5 bases). CDR1 and CDR2 from the germline V gene are SQVTM and ANQGSEA. Trimming cost V 5 bases and J 0 bases, with 11 bases left between them. The CDR3 is 14 amino acids. The CDR3 sequence: CSVLQDSSYNEQFF. The CDR3 coding sequence is TGCAGCGTTTTACAAGACAGCTCCTACAATGAGCAGTTCTTC.

This chain uses TRBV28 with TRBJ1-5; tentative D call: TRBD1 (6 bases). This CDR3 comprises 14 residues. Germline lookup yields CDR1 MDHEN and CDR2 SYDVKM. V was shortened by 5 bases and J by 4 bases, with 12 bases between the two germline ends. The CDR3 DNA is TGTGCCAGCAGTCCCGGGACAAGTAATCAGCCCCAGCATTTT. As protein: CASSPGTSNQPQHF. Combining the CDR3 with reference TRBV28 and TRBJ1-5 gives the whole variable domain DVKVTQSSRYLVKRTGEKVFLECVQDMDHENMFWYRQDPGLGLRLIYFSYDVKMKEKGDIPEGYSVSREKKERFSLILESASTNQTSMYLCASSPGTSNQPQHFGDGTRLSIL.

The rearrangement joins TRBV5-4 to TRBJ2-2; 9 nucleotides agree with TRBD2. Germline values: CDR1 SGHNT, CDR2 YYREEE (reference sequence). CDR3 length: 16 residues. V trimming: 0 bases; J trimming: 5 bases; junction bases outside the gene matches: 5. The CDR3: CASSLEGLAGTGELFF. The CDR3 region has the DNA TGTGCCAGCAGCTTGGAAGGGCTAGCGGGGACCGGGGAGCTGTTTTTT.

This chain joins TRBV30 and TRBJ2-5; 12 bases align to TRBD2. The V segment lost 0 bases and the J segment 5 bases; nucleotides outside the gene matches: 1. CDR1 GTSNPN and CDR2 SVGIG come from the germline V gene (reference sequence). This CDR3 is built from 14 residues. CDR3 in DNA: TGTGCCTGGAGTGTAGGACTAGCGGGGGAGACCCAGTACTTC. Its translation: CAWSVGLAGETQYF.

This clone has a single count. The chain has TRBV14 and TRBJ1-6; D not certain. CDR3 length: 14 residues. The V and J ends lost 0 bases and 9 bases respectively, with 9 bases between them. The V gene's germline CDR1 is SGHDN and CDR2 FVKESK. DNA for the CDR3: TGTGCCAGCAGCCAAGATCCGTACAGTTCACCCCTCCACTTT. Encoded protein: CASSQDPYSSPLHF.

The chain carries TRBV28 and TRBJ1-1, with 7 bases fitting TRBD1. Trimming at V came to 2 bases and at J to 5 bases, leaving 5 bases not matched to a gene. CDR3 length equals 14 residues. Germline CDR1 and CDR2: MDHEN and SYDVKM. CDR3 region: CASSLTGQPTEAFF. The CDR3 DNA follows: TGTGCCAGCAGTTTAACGGGACAGCCTACTGAAGCTTTCTTT.

V is TRBV4-2 and J is TRBJ2-3; 7 nucleotides line up with TRBD2. The germline V gene encodes CDR1 LGHNA and CDR2 YNFKEQ. The CDR3 sequence is 15 residues long. The V segment lost 4 bases and the J segment 2 bases; nucleotides outside the gene matches: 6. CDR3 in DNA: TGTGCCAGCAGCCCATCGGGGGGTAACACAGATACGCAGTATTTT. Translating gives CASSPSGGNTDTQYF.

This clone appeared once. J is TRBJ1-3 and V is TRBV6-1; the D gene is possibly TRBD1 (5 bases). CDR3 length: 12 residues. Trimming cost V 6 bases and J 9 bases, with 12 bases left between them. Looked up from germline, CDR1 is MNHNS and CDR2 is SASEGT. CDR3 sequence (DNA): TGTGCCAGCAGAAGGGGCGGGGGCACCATATATTTT. Protein: CASRRGGGTIYF.

The rearrangement links TRBV25-1 to TRBJ1-1; D ambiguous. V lost 5 bases to trimming and J lost 4 bases, with 5 bases between them. The CDR3 consists of 11 residues. Germline CDR1 MGHDK, CDR2 SYGVNS. The CDR3: CASSRGTEAFF. As DNA, the CDR3 is TGTGCCAGCAGTCGGGGCACTGAAGCTTTCTTT. Looking up the rest from reference TRBV25-1 and TRBJ1-1 gives the full variable domain: EADIYQTPRYLVIGTGKKITLECSQTMGHDKMYWYQQDPGMELHLIHYSYGVNSTEKGDLSSESTVSRIRTEHFPLTLESARPSHTSQYLCASSRGTEAFFGQGTRLTVV.

This chain links TRBV30 with TRBJ2-1; unclear D gene. The CDR3 extends over 11 amino acids. V lost 0 bases to trimming and J lost 8 bases, with 5 bases between them. The germline V gene has CDR1 GTSNPN and CDR2 SVGIG (reference sequence). In nucleotides, the CDR3 is TGTGCCTGGAGTGTACGGTATGAGCAGTTCTTC. Its protein is CAWSVRYEQFF.

The J gene is TRBJ1-1, the V gene TRBV12-5; no definite D call. The CDR3 is made up of 13 amino acids. Per the germline V gene, CDR1 is LGHNT and CDR2 is FRNRAP. V lost 7 bases and J lost 4, with 13 bases in between. In nucleotides, the CDR3 is TGTGCTAGTGCCCAACTTGATAGCACTGAAGCTTTCTTT. It translates to CASAQLDSTEAFF. Looking up the rest from reference TRBV12-5 and TRBJ1-1 gives the full variable domain: DARVTQTPRHKVTEMGQEVTMRCQPILGHNTVFWYRQTMMQGLELLAYFRNRAPLDDSGMPKDRFSAEMPDATLATLKIQPSEPRDSAVYFCASAQLDSTEAFFGQGTRLTVV.

This clone has more than one count but fewer than ten. The chain links TRBV5-1 to TRBJ2-7; the D gene is possibly TRBD2 (5 bases). Trimming pared 1 base from V and 0 bases from J, leaving 14 bases between. CDR3 length equals 16 residues. Germline CDR1 is SGHRS and CDR2 is YFSETQ. The CDR3 loop reads CASSLQLRESSYEQYF. The CDR3, as DNA: TGCGCCAGCAGCTTGCAACTTCGGGAATCCTCCTACGAGCAGTACTTC. Variable domain in full (rest from reference TRBV5-1 and TRBJ2-7): KAGVTQTPRYLIKTRGQQVTLSCSPISGHRSVSWYQQTPGQGLQFLFEYFSETQRNKGNFPGRFSGRQFSNSRSEMNVSTLELGDSALYLCASSLQLRESSYEQYFGPGTRLTVT.

The gene calls are TRBV5-6 and TRBJ2-5; weak D call: TRBD2 (7 bases). The CDR3 extends over 16 amino acids. V gave up 4 bases and J gave up 1 base, with 17 bases separating them. Germline lookup yields CDR1 SGHDT and CDR2 YYEEEE. CDR3 DNA: TGTGCCAGCAGCCTAACCGGTCGGGGGGCCCAAGAGACCCAGTACTTC. Protein: CASSLTGRGAQETQYF.

This clone was picked up a small number of times. The V gene is TRBV28, the J gene TRBJ1-1, with 7 bases identical to TRBD1. The CDR3 has 17 residues. Germline lookup yields CDR1 MDHEN and CDR2 SYDVKM. J was trimmed by 0 bases and V by 6 bases; bases with no gene match: 13. CDR3 sequence reads: CASSYLPGQYMNTEAFF. CDR3 in DNA: TGTGCCAGCAGCTACCTACCGGGACAGTACATGAACACTGAAGCTTTCTTT.

About this clone itself: One end of the junction varies from germline; a read error may be responsible. The V and J genes are TRBV7-9 and TRBJ2-6; D gene uncertain. CDR1 and CDR2 from the germline V gene are SEHNR and FQNEAQ (reference sequence). The CDR3 sequence is 16 residues long. The CDR3 loop reads CSSSLRIRSGANVLTF. In nucleotides, the CDR3 is TGTTCCAGCAGCCTCAGGATTCGCTCTGGGGCCAACGTCCTGACTTTC.

The CDR3 DNA reads as TGTGCCAGCACCTCAAGGGGGTATGGCTACACCTTC. Protein product: CASTSRGYGYTF. The V gene is TRBV28, the J gene TRBJ1-2; possibly TRBD1 for D (6 bases). The CDR3 extends over 12 amino acids. The V and J ends lost 7 bases and 5 bases respectively, with 11 bases between them. Germline V lookup: CDR1 MDHEN, CDR2 SYDVKM.

The V and J genes are TRBV25-1 and TRBJ1-6, with D possibly being TRBD1 (6 bases). Trimming took off 6 bases at V and 10 bases at J, with 16 bases between the two ends. Germline V CDR1 and CDR2: MGHDK, SYGVNS. The length of the CDR3 is 14 residues. The CDR3 DNA reads TGTGCCAGCAGCAGTAACAGGGTACGCTCACCCCTCCACTTT. Protein: CASSSNRVRSPLHF.

This clone was seen more than once but under ten times. CDR3: CASSEGTANTEAFF. The DNA of the CDR3 is TGTGCCAGCAGTGAAGGGACAGCGAACACTGAAGCTTTCTTT. J is TRBJ1-1 and V is TRBV6-1; possible D gene TRBD1, 6 bases. The germline V and J ends were trimmed by 1 base and 1 base, with 7 bases remaining between them. Germline V CDR1 and CDR2: MNHNS, SASEGT. This CDR3 has 14 residues.

The chain has TRBV7-2 and TRBJ2-5; possibly TRBD1 for D (5 bases). CDR1 and CDR2 from the germline V gene are SGHTA and FQGNSA. Between the trimmed V and J ends, which lost 5 bases and 5 bases, there was a span of 12 bases. The CDR3 loop spans 13 amino acids. CDR3: CASSAQVLETQYF. CDR3 bases: TGTGCCAGCAGCGCACAGGTTCTCGAGACCCAGTACTTC.